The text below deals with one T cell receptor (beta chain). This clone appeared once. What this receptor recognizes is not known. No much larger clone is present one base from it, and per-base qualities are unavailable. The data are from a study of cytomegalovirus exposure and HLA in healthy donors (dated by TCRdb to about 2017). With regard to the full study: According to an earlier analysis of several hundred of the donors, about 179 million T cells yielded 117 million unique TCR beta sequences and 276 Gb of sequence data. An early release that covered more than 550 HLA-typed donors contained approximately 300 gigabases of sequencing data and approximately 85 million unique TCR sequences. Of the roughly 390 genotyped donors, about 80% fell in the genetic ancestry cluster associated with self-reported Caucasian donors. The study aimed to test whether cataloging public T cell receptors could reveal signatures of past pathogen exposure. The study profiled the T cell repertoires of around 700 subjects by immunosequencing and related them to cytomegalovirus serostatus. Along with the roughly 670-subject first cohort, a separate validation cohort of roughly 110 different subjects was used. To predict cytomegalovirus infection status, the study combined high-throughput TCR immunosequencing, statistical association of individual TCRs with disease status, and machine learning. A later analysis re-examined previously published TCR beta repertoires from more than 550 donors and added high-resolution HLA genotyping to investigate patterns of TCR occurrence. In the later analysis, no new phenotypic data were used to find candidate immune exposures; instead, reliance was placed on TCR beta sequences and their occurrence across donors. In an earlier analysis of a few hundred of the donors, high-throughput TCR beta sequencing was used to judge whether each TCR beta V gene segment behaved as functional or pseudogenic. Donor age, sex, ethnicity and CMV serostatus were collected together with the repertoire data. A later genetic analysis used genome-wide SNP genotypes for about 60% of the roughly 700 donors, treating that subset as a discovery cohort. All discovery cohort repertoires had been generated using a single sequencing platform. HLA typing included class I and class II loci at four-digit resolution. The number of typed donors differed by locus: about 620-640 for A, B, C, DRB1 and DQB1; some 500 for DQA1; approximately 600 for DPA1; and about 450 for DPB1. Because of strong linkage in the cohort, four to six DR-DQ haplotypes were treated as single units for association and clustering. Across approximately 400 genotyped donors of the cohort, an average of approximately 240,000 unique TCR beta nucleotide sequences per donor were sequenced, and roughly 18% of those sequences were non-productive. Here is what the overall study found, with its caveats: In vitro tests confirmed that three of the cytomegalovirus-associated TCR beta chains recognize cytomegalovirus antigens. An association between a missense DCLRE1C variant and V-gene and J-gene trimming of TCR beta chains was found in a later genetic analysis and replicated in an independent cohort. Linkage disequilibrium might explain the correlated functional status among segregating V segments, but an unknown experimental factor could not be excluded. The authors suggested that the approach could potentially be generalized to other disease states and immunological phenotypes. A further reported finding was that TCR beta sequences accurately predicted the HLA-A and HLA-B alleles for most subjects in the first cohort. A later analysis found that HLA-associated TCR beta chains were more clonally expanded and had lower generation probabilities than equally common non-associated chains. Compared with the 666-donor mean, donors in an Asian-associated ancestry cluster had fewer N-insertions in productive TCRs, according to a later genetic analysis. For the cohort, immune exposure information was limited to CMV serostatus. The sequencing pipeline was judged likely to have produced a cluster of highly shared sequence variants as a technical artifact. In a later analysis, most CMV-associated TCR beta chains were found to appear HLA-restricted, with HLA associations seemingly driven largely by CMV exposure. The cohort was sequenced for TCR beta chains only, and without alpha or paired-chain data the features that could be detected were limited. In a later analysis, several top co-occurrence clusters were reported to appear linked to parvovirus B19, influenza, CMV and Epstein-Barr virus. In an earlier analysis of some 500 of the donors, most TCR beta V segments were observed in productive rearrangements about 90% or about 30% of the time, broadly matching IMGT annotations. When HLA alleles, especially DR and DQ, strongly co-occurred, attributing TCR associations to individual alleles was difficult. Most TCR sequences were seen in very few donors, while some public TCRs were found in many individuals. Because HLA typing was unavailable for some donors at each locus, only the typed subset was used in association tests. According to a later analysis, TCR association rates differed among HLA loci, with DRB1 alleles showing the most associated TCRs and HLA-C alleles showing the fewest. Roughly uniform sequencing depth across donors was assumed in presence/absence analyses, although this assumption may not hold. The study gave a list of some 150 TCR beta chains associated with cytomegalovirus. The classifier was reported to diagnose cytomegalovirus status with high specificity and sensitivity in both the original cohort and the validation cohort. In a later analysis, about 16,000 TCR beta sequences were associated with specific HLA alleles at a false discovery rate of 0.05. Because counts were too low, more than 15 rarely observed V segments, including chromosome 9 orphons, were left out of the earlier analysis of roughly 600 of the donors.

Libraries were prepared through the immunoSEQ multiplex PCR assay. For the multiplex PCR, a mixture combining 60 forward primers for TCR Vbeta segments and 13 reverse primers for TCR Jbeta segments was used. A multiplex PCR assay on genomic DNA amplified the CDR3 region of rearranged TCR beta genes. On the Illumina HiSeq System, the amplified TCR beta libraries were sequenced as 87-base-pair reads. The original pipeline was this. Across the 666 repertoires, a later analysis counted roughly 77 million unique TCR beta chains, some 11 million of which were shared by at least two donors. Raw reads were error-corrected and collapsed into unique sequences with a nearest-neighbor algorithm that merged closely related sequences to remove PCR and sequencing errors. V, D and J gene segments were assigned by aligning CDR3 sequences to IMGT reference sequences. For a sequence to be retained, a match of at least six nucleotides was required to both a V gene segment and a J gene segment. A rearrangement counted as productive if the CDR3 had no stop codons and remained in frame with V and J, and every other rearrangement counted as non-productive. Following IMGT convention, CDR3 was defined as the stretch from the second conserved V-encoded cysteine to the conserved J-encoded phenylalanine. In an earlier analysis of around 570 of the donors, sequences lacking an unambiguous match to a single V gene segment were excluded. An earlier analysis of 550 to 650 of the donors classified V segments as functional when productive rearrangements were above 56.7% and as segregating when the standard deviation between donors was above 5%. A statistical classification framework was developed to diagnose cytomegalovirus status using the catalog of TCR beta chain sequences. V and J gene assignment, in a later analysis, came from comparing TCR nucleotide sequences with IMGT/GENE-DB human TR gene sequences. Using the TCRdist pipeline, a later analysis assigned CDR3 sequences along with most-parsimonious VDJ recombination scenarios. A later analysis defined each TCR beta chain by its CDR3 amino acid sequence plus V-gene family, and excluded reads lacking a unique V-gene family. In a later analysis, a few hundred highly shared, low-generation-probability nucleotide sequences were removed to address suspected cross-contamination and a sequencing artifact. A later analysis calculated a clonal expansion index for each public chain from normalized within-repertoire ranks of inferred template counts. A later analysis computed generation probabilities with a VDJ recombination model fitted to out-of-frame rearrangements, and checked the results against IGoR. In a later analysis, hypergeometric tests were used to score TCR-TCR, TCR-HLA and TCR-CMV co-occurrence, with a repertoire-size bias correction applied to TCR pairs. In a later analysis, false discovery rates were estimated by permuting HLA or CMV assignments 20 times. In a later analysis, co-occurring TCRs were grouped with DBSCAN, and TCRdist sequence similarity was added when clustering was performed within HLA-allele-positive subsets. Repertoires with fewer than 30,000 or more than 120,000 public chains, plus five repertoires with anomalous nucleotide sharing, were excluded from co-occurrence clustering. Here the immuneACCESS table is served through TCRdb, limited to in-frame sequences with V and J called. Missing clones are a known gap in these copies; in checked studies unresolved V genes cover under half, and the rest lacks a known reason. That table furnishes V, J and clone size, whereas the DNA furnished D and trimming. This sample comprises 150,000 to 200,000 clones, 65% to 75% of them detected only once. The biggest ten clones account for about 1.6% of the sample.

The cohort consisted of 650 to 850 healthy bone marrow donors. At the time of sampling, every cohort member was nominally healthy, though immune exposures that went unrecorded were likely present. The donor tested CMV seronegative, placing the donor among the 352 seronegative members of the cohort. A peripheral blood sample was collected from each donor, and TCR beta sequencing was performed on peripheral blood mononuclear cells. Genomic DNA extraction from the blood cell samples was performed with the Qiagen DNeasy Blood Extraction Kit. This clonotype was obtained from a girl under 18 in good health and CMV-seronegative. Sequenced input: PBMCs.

CDR3 region: CASSRRESSDTQYF. The DNA reads TGTGCCAGCAGTCGGCGGGAGAGCTCAGATACGCAGTATTTT. This receptor chain uses TRBV5-6 and TRBJ2-3; 7 middle bases align to TRBD2. After removal of 5 bases from V and 4 bases from J, the junction retains 7 bases not matched to a gene. From the cysteine up to the phenylalanine, the CDR3 has a length of 14 residues. Only the CDR3 DNA stays, 42 bases, in frame from base 1. The germline V gene encodes CDR1 SGHDT and CDR2 YYEEEE.